The 8 T cell receptor beta chains reported below all come from one sample, sequenced in a study of T cells after yellow fever vaccination. TCRdb processed the 5' RACE reads anew with MiXCR; each CDR3 protein has one entry. The sample holds 150,000 to 200,000 distinct CDR3 sequences; approximately 6% are singletons and the top ten take just under 3%. This specimen was CD4+ T cells sorted from PBMCs, taken on the day of the first yellow fever vaccination. Source of these receptors: a man aged 18 to 29 who received the YFV17D yellow fever vaccine.

Points on this clonotype: A read error may be the cause here, since a much bigger clone is one base away. V and J are TRBV4-1 and TRBJ1-6; no clear D. Germline V gives CDR1 MGHRA, CDR2 YSYEKL. V lost 1 base and J lost 11, with 15 bases in between. The CDR3 covers 15 residues. CDR3 sequence: CASSQVKGGNTPLHF. For the CDR3, the DNA is TGCGCCAGCAGCCAAGTTAAGGGCGGGAATACACCCCTCCACTTT.

This clonotype appeared a few times. The gene calls are TRBV5-1 and TRBJ1-5; D possibly corresponds to TRBD1 (5 bases). The CDR3 totals 13 residues. Germline CDR1 SGHRS, CDR2 YFSETQ. Trimming took 2 bases from V and 5 from J, leaving 8 bases between them. CDR3 protein: CASSFLGDQPQHF. The CDR3 coding sequence is TGCGCCAGCAGCTTCTTGGGGGATCAGCCCCAGCATTTT.

This clonotype was found many times. One end of the junction is discordant with germline, which a read error may explain. The chain uses TRBV7-7 and TRBJ2-3, with D unresolved. Germline CDR1 is SSHAT and CDR2 is FNYEAQ (reference sequence). The CDR3 runs 14 residues. This CDR3 is CASSLSPAGDTQYF. The CDR3 DNA reads as TGTGCTAGCAGCTTATCGCCGGCAGGAGATACGCAGTATTTT.

J is TRBJ1-1 and V is TRBV5-1; no definite D call. The germline V gene has CDR1 SGHRS and CDR2 YFSETQ. V was clipped by 4 bases and J by 1 base, with 14 bases between them. CDR3 size: 15 residues. CDR3 residues: CASSLGPTKNTEAFF. The DNA for the CDR3 is TGCGCCAGCAGCCTAGGACCCACAAAGAACACTGAAGCTTTCTTT.

The rearrangement uses TRBV4-3 and TRBJ1-2; D call uncertain. The germline V and J ends were trimmed by 0 bases and 4 bases, with 12 bases remaining between them. Germline loops: CDR1 LGHNA, CDR2 YSLEER. This CDR3 spans 15 amino acids. Here the CDR3 reads CASSQDSGSGYGYTF. CDR3 nucleotide sequence: TGCGCCAGCAGCCAAGATAGCGGCAGCGGCTATGGCTACACCTTC.

The CDR3: CASSPSGGGVEQYF. The CDR3 bases are TGTGCCAGCAGCCCGTCCGGGGGGGGGGTCGAGCAGTACTTC. The chain recombines TRBV7-2 with TRBJ2-7; 8 nucleotides match TRBD2. The J segment lost 6 bases and the V segment lost 5 bases, leaving 9 bases of the junction unmatched. Germline CDR1 SGHTA, CDR2 FQGNSA. This CDR3 comprises 14 residues.

This clonotype occurred many times. The J gene is TRBJ2-3, the V gene TRBV29-1; perhaps D is TRBD1 or TRBD2 (5 bases each). Trimming took 7 bases from V and 2 from J, leaving 16 bases between them. Germline loops: CDR1 SQVTM, CDR2 ANQGSEA. The CDR3 spans 14 residues. In DNA form, the CDR3 reads TGCAGCGGTTCCGGGACGGATTACACAGATACGCAGTATTTT. Amino acid sequence: CSGSGTDYTDTQYF.

This clonotype was seen a few times. This rearrangement joins TRBV5-6 to TRBJ2-7; the D is unclear. V was clipped by 0 bases and J by 9 bases, with 7 bases between them. The CDR3 totals 11 residues. Germline-derived CDR1 and CDR2 are SGHDT and YYEEEE. The CDR3 sequence is CASSLGAGQYF. The CDR3 bases are TGTGCCAGCAGCTTGGGGGCAGGGCAGTACTTC.